Listed below are T cell receptor beta chains from one sample, sequenced in a study of radiotherapy plus CTLA-4 blockade in lung cancer. Produced via immunoSEQ multiplex PCR; TCRdb's table is partial and in-frame only. The sample lists under 65,000 clones, approximately 84% occurring once. The sequencing here drew on peripheral blood, taken from a patient treated with radiotherapy plus ipilimumab. These receptor sequences come from a human donor with non-small cell lung cancer whose response to radiotherapy plus ipilimumab could not be evaluated. Each CDR3 is given with its conserved first and last residue. A D gene is named only where the DNA matches it firmly. Clone size is shown for a subset of rows, as once, few, many or a class of expanded clone.

D gene: -; clone size: -; J gene: TRBJ2-5; V gene: TRBV6-6; CDR3 protein: CASSYSKADTETQYF; CDR3 DNA: TGTGCCAGCAGTTACTCGAAAGCGGATACAGAGACCCAGTACTTC
D gene: -; clone size: -; J gene: TRBJ1-2; V gene: TRBV29-1; CDR3 protein: CSVSSGIDYGYTF; CDR3 DNA: TGCAGCGTTTCGTCAGGGATCGACTATGGCTACACCTTC
D gene: -; clone size: once; J gene: TRBJ2-3; V gene: TRBV7-6; CDR3 protein: CASSLSSGLVTDTQYF; CDR3 DNA: TGTGCCAGCAGCTTATCTTCCGGACTGGTGACAGATACGCAGTATTTT
D gene: -; clone size: -; J gene: TRBJ1-5; V gene: TRBV15; CDR3 protein: CATSRDPGGNQPQHF; CDR3 DNA: TGTGCCACCAGCAGAGATCCCGGGGGGAATCAGCCCCAGCATTTT
D gene: -; clone size: -; J gene: TRBJ2-3; V gene: TRBV6-1; CDR3 protein: CASSERLRRGDAQYF; CDR3 DNA: TGTGCCAGCAGTGAACGCCTGCGCAGGGGAGACGCGCAGTATTTT
D gene: TRBD2; clone size: -; J gene: TRBJ2-2; V gene: TRBV11-2; CDR3 protein: CASSLVASGVTGELFF; CDR3 DNA: TGTGCCAGCAGCTTAGTGGCTAGCGGAGTTACCGGGGAGCTGTTTTTT
D gene: TRBD1; clone size: -; J gene: TRBJ1-4; V gene: TRBV30; CDR3 protein: CAWSVYPGQGYEKLFF; CDR3 DNA: TGTGCCTGGAGTGTTTACCCGGGACAGGGATATGAAAAACTGTTTTTT
D gene: TRBD1; clone size: -; J gene: TRBJ1-2; V gene: TRBV5-1; CDR3 protein: CASREGATGHGYTF; CDR3 DNA: TGCGCCAGCAGAGAGGGCGCGACAGGGCACGGCTACACCTTC
D gene: -; clone size: -; J gene: TRBJ1-6; V gene: TRBV6-5; CDR3 protein: CASSYSYRYNSPLHF; CDR3 DNA: TGTGCCAGCAGTTACTCGTACAGATATAATTCACCCCTCCACTTT
D gene: -; clone size: -; J gene: TRBJ1-1; V gene: TRBV5-1; CDR3 protein: CASSLGPPLAGRTEAFF; CDR3 DNA: TGCGCCAGCAGCTTGGGACCCCCTCTAGCGGGCCGCACTGAAGCTTTCTTT
D gene: TRBD2; clone size: -; J gene: TRBJ2-5; V gene: TRBV7-6; CDR3 protein: CASSLAGLAGGETQYF; CDR3 DNA: TGTGCCAGCAGCTTAGCGGGACTAGCGGGGGGTGAGACCCAGTACTTC
D gene: -; clone size: -; J gene: TRBJ2-3; V gene: TRBV9; CDR3 protein: CASSVGSGSSTDTQYF; CDR3 DNA: TGTGCCAGCAGCGTAGGATCGGGGAGTAGCACAGATACGCAGTATTTT